Described below is a single T cell receptor (beta chain) sequence and its context. Its antigen is as yet unknown. The germline V gene has CDR1 LNHNV and CDR2 YYDKDF (reference sequence). V lost 1 base, J lost 5 bases, and 11 bases lay in between. The CDR3 loop spans 14 amino acids. This entry belongs to a study of cytomegalovirus exposure and HLA in healthy donors. General study results and limits: TCR beta V segments were, for the most part, productive about 87% or about 30% of the time in an earlier analysis.

This PCR relied on a set of 60 Vbeta primers and 13 Jbeta primers. Some clones are missing from TCRdb's copy, which holds only in-frame ones; the method was immunoSEQ multiplex PCR. The sample carries a few hundred thousand clones, around 80% recorded once. This chain links TRBV15 with TRBJ2-5, with D hard to call. The specimen sequenced was PBMCs. This receptor was identified in a girl aged 2-10 years in good health and CMV-seronegative. CDR3 bases: TGTGCCACCAGCAGAGGAGCCACCTTTGAGACCCAGTACTTC. Protein: CATSRGATFETQYF. Drawing the rest from reference TRBV15 and TRBJ2-5, the complete variable domain is DAMVIQNPRYQVTQFGKPVTLSCSQTLNHNVMYWYQQKSSQAPKLLFHYYDKDFNNEADTPDNFQSRRPNTSFCFLDIRSPGLGDTAMYLCATSRGATFETQYFGPGTRLLVL.